The 8 T cell receptor beta chains reported below all come from one sample, sequenced in a study of beta chain features in type 1 diabetes. Since all of the isolated RNA was reverse transcribed, expressed TCRB transcripts were what got sequenced. The assay was immunoSEQ multiplex PCR, and TCRdb's table has in-frame clones only and misses some. The top ten hold 0.4% to 0.45% of the sample, which has under 90,000 clones, 30% to 35% seen once. Sequenced material: stem cell memory CD4+ T cells from blood. The origin of the receptors is a woman aged 18-35 years in good health.

This clone occurred many times. This chain links TRBV19 with TRBJ2-1, with 7 bases aligning to TRBD1. Germline CDR1 is LNHDA and CDR2 is SQIVND (reference sequence). The CDR3 contains 13 residues. Unmatched junction bases numbered 6, after V lost 4 bases and J lost 9 bases. The DNA of the CDR3 is TGTGCCAGTAGTACTGACAGGGCGGGTGAGCAGTTCTTC. Translated: CASSTDRAGEQFF.

CDR3 residues: CASSLETSGRIKTQYF. CDR3 coding DNA: TGTGCCAGCAGCTTGGAAACTAGCGGGAGGATAAAGACCCAGTACTTC. The genes are TRBV5-4 and TRBJ2-5; 12 bases map to TRBD2. The CDR3 covers 16 residues. Trimming cost V 0 bases and J 6 bases; bases outside gene matches: 6. Germline V gene sequence: CDR1 SGHNT, CDR2 YYREEE (reference sequence).

This sequence joins TRBV27 and TRBJ1-2, with 10 positions matching TRBD1. Losses at the gene ends were 5 bases for V and 8 bases for J; bases not matched to a gene: 8. The CDR3 extends over 14 amino acids. Per germline, CDR1 MNHEY and CDR2 SMNVEV (reference sequence). CDR3 sequence: CASSPRQGAGGYTF. For the CDR3, the DNA is TGTGCCAGCAGTCCCCGACAGGGGGCAGGGGGCTACACCTTC.

This rearrangement joins TRBV30 to TRBJ2-1; 10 nucleotides align to TRBD2. Trimming took 4 bases from V and 6 from J; bases not matched to a gene: 3. The germline CDR1 and CDR2 sequences are GTSNPN and SVGIG (reference sequence). CDR3 length equals 13 residues. Here the CDR3 reads CAWKGLAANEQFF. The CDR3 region has the DNA TGTGCCTGGAAAGGACTAGCGGCCAATGAGCAGTTCTTC.

This clone was seen a few times. The V call is TRBV5-1, the J call TRBJ2-3; 11 bases line up with TRBD2. Germline CDR1 SGHRS, CDR2 YFSETQ. The J segment lost 0 bases and the V segment lost 0 bases, leaving 6 bases of the junction unmatched. This CDR3 has 18 amino acids. DNA for the CDR3: TGCGCCAGCAGCTTGGATCCTTGGACTAGCGGGAGCACAGATACGCAGTATTTT. It is translated as CASSLDPWTSGSTDTQYF.

V and J are TRBV6-5 and TRBJ2-7, with 9 bases fitting TRBD1. Germline V gene sequence: CDR1 MNHEY, CDR2 SVGAGI. This CDR3 region has 15 residues. V was clipped by 6 bases and J by 1 base; unmatched bases: 7. The CDR3 nucleotides read TGTGCCAGCAGCTCCGGGACAGGGAGGTCCTACGAGCAGTACTTC. It translates to CASSSGTGRSYEQYF.

This chain connects TRBV27 to TRBJ1-1; 9 nucleotides agree with TRBD1. Germline V CDR1 and CDR2: MNHEY, SMNVEV (reference sequence). This CDR3 has 12 residues. V lost 6 bases and J lost 6; bases outside the gene matches: 2. CDR3 bases: TGTGCCAGCAGCCGGGACAGGGCTGAAGCTTTCTTT. Translation gives CASSRDRAEAFF.

In this sample, this clone turned up a few times. V usage is TRBV10-3 and J usage is TRBJ2-7; TRBD2 agrees at 9 bases. The junction had 3 bases not matched to a gene; V was cut back by 11 bases and J by 4 bases. Per the germline V gene, CDR1 is ENHRY and CDR2 is SYGVKD. CDR3 length: 11 residues. Written as DNA, the CDR3 is TGTGCCGCGGGGGGGGGATACGAGCAGTACTTC. Translating gives CAAGGGYEQYF.